This T cell receptor (beta chain) was identified during a study of T cell repertoires in cytomegalovirus infection. On the study more broadly: HLA-C-restricted CMV epitopes, recently identified, and well-studied HLA-B-restricted ones were used by the study. The study, taken as a whole, reports: There were carriers of CMV plus the relevant HLA, and cumulative public TCR beta family frequency identified them.

A word on this clonotype: Its cognate antigen is unknown.

TCRdb re-called the reads through MiXCR, storing one row per CDR3 protein. The repertoire includes hundreds of thousands of distinct CDR3 sequences, 30% to 40% of them detected once, and over 15% sits in the top ten. V was trimmed by 6 bases and J by 5 bases, leaving 24 bases between them. This CDR3 spans 17 amino acids. Germline CDR1 MDHEN, CDR2 SYDVKM. The gene calls are TRBV28 and TRBJ2-3, with D perhaps assigned TRBD1 or TRBD2 (6 bases each). This sample comprised cultured PBMCs, obtained from culture after CMV antigen stimulation. This receptor was obtained from a human donor in good health (CMV status not recorded). Some clones in this sample may be carry-over from other donors' samples. CDR3 amino acids: CASRRGATGSRGDTQYF. DNA for the CDR3: TGTGCCAGCAGAAGGGGGGCTACAGGGTCCAGGGGAGATACGCAGTATTTT.